The 4 T cell receptor beta chains listed next were all sequenced from one sample in a study of blood T cell repertoires in COVID-19. Assay used: immunoSEQ multiplex PCR; TCRdb lists only in-frame clones, some missing. The data hold about 39,000 clones, with roughly 80% observed a single time. What was sequenced was peripheral blood. These receptors were taken from a man aged 50 or older with active or convalescent COVID-19.

This sequence joins TRBV3-1 (or the pseudogene TRBV3-2) and TRBJ1-1, with D uncertain. Deletions cut 1 base from V and 6 bases from J, with 15 bases between. The germline V gene encodes CDR1 LGHDT and CDR2 YNNKEL (reference sequence). CDR3 length: 15 residues. The CDR3 coding sequence is TGTGCCAGCAGCCAAGGGTTGGAGGGCTTATCTGAAGCTTTCTTT. This gives the protein CASSQGLEGLSEAFF.

The chain couples TRBV18 to TRBJ2-7; TRBD1 might be the D (6 bases). Between the trimmed V and J ends, which lost 4 bases and 3 bases, there was a span of 10 bases. The CDR3 has 13 residues. In germline, CDR1 is KGHSH, CDR2 LQKENI. As DNA, the CDR3 is TGTGCCAGCTCACTAGGACAGCTCTACGAGCAGTACTTC. The encoded protein is CASSLGQLYEQYF.

The chain couples TRBV6-1 to TRBJ1-5; TRBD1 might be the D (5 bases). The germline V gene encodes CDR1 MNHNS and CDR2 SASEGT. The CDR3 has 14 residues. The V gene lost 3 bases and the J gene lost 2 bases, with 8 bases spanning the gap. CDR3 residues: CASSDLGGNQPQHF. As DNA, the CDR3 is TGTGCCAGCAGTGACCTAGGGGGCAATCAGCCCCAGCATTTT.

The CDR3 here is CASTTVPNYEQYF. The CDR3 coding sequence is TGTGCCAGCACCACAGTACCCAACTACGAGCAGTACTTC. The chain has TRBV18 and TRBJ2-7; D is uncertain. The length of the CDR3 is 13 residues. The V end was cut by 8 bases, the J end by 3 bases, with 14 bases between. Looked up from germline, CDR1 is KGHSH and CDR2 is LQKENI.